The rows below give T cell receptor beta chains drawn from one sample of a study of human T cells and chemical hapten exposure. TCRdb re-analysed the RACE reads in MiXCR, keeping a single row per CDR3 protein. The profile shows 65,000 to 95,000 distinct CDR3 sequences, roughly 7.9% of them singletons. Sequenced input: whole blood. The source of these receptors is a female donor in good health. Some clones in this sample may be carry-over from other donors' samples. CDR3s include the opening cysteine and the closing phenylalanine or tryptophan. A D gene is named only where the DNA matches it firmly. Only some rows state a clone size, as once, few, many or a class for expanded clones.

d_call | j_call | clone_size | v_call | cdr3_aa
- | TRBJ2-1 | many | TRBV6-5 | CASSYRTPYNEQFF
- | TRBJ1-1 | few | TRBV20-1 | CSASRGRMPEAFF
- | TRBJ2-3 | - | TRBV7-2 | CASSPRGAKPGGSF
TRBD1 | TRBJ1-1 | - | TRBV4-3 | CASSRARQGTEAFF
TRBD1 | TRBJ2-5 | - | TRBV20-1 | CSADRGQTQEETQYF
TRBD1 | TRBJ1-2 | few | TRBV3-1 | CASGGQGLYGYTF
- | TRBJ2-1 | many | TRBV20-1 | CSGEGLTEQFF
- | TRBJ1-6 | - | TRBV3-1 | CASTVYLGGSPLHF
TRBD2 | TRBJ2-3 | - | TRBV6-5 | CASSYRGGSADTQYF
TRBD2 | TRBJ2-5 | many | TRBV7-9 | CASSRGAGEETQYF
- | TRBJ1-6 | many | TRBV6-5 | CASSRNNSPLHF
- | TRBJ1-2 | - | TRBV12-3/TRBV12-4 | CASSFYGGYTF
- | TRBJ1-1 | - | TRBV10-3 | CAIALPGPTTEAFF
- | TRBJ1-2 | many | TRBV20-1 | CSAEYSRSGGYTF
- | TRBJ2-7 | many | TRBV18 | CASSPTEAYEQYF
- | TRBJ1-4 | - | TRBV20-1 | CSAEKGGEGEKLFF
- | TRBJ1-4 | few | TRBV20-1 | CSASRQQGEKLFF
TRBD1 | TRBJ1-6 | few | TRBV4-2 | CASSPSQTGETSPLHF
TRBD1 | TRBJ1-1 | many | TRBV29-1 | CSVGQGAIDTEAFF
TRBD1 | TRBJ1-4 | many | TRBV2 | CASSTDRGQGEKLFF
- | TRBJ2-2 | - | TRBV6-2/TRBV6-3 | CASREFAGELFF
- | TRBJ2-3 | many | TRBV21-1 | CASSKKSAPRSGPDTQYF
TRBD2 | TRBJ2-7 | - | TRBV20-1 | CSARPLLAGRSYEQYF
- | TRBJ2-3 | - | TRBV6-5 | CASSYLRRLSGPDTQYF
- | TRBJ1-6 | many | TRBV20-1 | CSAVDRLTNSPLHF
- | TRBJ1-5 | many | TRBV7-4 | CASTLTRTSCRTQHF
TRBD2 | TRBJ2-1 | - | TRBV15 | CATSRGPLAGGRAEQFF
- | TRBJ2-7 | many | TRBV3-1 | CASSQDYFRSYEQYF
TRBD2 | TRBJ2-3 | - | TRBV6-5 | CASSPRPGGPTDTQYF
TRBD1 | TRBJ1-5 | many | TRBV2 | CASSGGTGGHQPQHF
- | TRBJ2-3 | many | TRBV6-2/TRBV6-3 | CASSSSPSADTQYF
- | TRBJ2-3 | - | TRBV6-6 | CASNGQRGTDTQYF
- | TRBJ2-3 | few | TRBV15 | CATSRAGTDTQYF
- | TRBJ2-7 | few | TRBV7-2 | CVSSLLGTDSSYEQYF
- | TRBJ2-7 | - | TRBV6-2/TRBV6-3 | CASSTGGYEQYF
- | TRBJ2-7 | many | TRBV28 | CASSLRGNGPNEQYF
TRBD1 | TRBJ1-1 | few | TRBV12-3/TRBV12-4 | CASSLAGTVDPEAFF
- | TRBJ2-3 | few | TRBV12-3/TRBV12-4 | CASSFQELDTQYF
TRBD1 | TRBJ2-2 | few | TRBV25-1 | CASSDTWDSDHTGELFF
- | TRBJ1-1 | - | TRBV21-1 | CASSKDGLVYTEAFF
- | TRBJ2-4 | few | TRBV2 | CASSEERDTLDF
TRBD1 | TRBJ1-5 | few | TRBV6-1 | CASMPGQRGQPQHF